These 7 T cell receptor beta chains were sequenced from one sample in a study of CD8 T cells in Susac syndrome. cDNA came from about 0.46 to 1 ug RNA primed by random hexamers. TCRdb independently ran MiXCR on the immunoSEQ multiplex PCR reads; one entry per CDR3 protein. The sample records around 150,000 distinct CDR3 sequences, 85% to 95% being singletons. The sequenced material came from CD4+ T cells from PBMCs. These receptors originate from a human donor with multiple sclerosis.

The rearrangement uses TRBV5-1 and TRBJ2-3; D possibly corresponds to TRBD2 (5 bases). The V gene's germline CDR1 is SGHRS and CDR2 YFSETQ. The germline V and J ends were trimmed by 0 bases and 8 bases, with 13 bases remaining between them. The CDR3 runs 14 residues. The CDR3 protein is CASSLEMGEGTQYF. CDR3 DNA: TGCGCCAGCAGCTTGGAGATGGGCGAGGGTACGCAGTATTTT.

In its sample, this clonotype was seen once. This chain links TRBV20-1 with TRBJ2-4; a possible D gene is TRBD2 (6 bases). V lost 6 bases and J 11 bases, leaving 17 bases between the germline ends. The V gene's germline CDR1 is DFQATT and CDR2 SNEGSKA (reference sequence). The CDR3 consists of 12 residues. CDR3 sequence: CSARDVAVVQYF. The CDR3 DNA follows: TGCAGTGCGCGGGACGTAGCGGTGGTTCAGTACTTC.

This clonotype was counted a single time. The chain links TRBV3-1 to TRBJ1-2; 11 nucleotides agree with TRBD1. This CDR3 is 14 amino acids long. The junction had 6 bases not matched to a gene; V was cut back by 5 bases and J by 7 bases. CDR1 and CDR2 (germline): LGHDT, YNNKEL (reference sequence). The CDR3 nucleotides read TGTGCCAGCAGCACGGACAGGGGGCTCTCTGGCTACACCTTC. As protein: CASSTDRGLSGYTF.

This CDR3 reads CASNAQGARNQPQHF. The DNA of the CDR3 is TGTGCCAGCAACGCACAGGGGGCGCGCAATCAGCCCCAGCATTTT. The chain employs TRBV28 and TRBJ1-5; TRBD1 matches 9 bases. Looked up from germline, CDR1 is MDHEN and CDR2 is SYDVKM. Losses at the gene ends were 7 bases for V and 2 bases for J; bases not matched to a gene: 6. The CDR3 is 15 residues long.

This clonotype has only one observation. The chain couples TRBV29-1 to TRBJ1-1, with D perhaps matching TRBD1 (6 bases). The V gene's germline CDR1 is SQVTM and CDR2 ANQGSEA. This CDR3 is built from 12 residues. V lost 8 bases and J 0 bases, leaving 10 bases between the germline ends. In DNA form, the CDR3 reads TGCAGCATCAGGACAGTGAACACTGAAGCTTTCTTT. As protein: CSIRTVNTEAFF.

This sequence joins TRBV27 and TRBJ2-5, with D possibly being TRBD2 (5 bases). Trimming pared 0 bases from V and 5 bases from J, leaving 13 bases between. The CDR3 is made up of 15 amino acids. Germline lookup yields CDR1 MNHEY and CDR2 SMNVEV (reference sequence). CDR3 bases: TGTGCCAGCAGTTTATCGTGGGCGGGTGGGGAGACCCAGTACTTC. Its translation: CASSLSWAGGETQYF.

This rearrangement joins TRBV7-8 to TRBJ2-4; D might be TRBD1 or TRBD2, each matching 5 bases. The CDR3 extends over 16 amino acids. V dropped 4 bases and J dropped 0 bases, with 13 bases sitting between them. The germline CDR1 and CDR2 sequences are SGHVS and FQNEAQ. The CDR3, as DNA: TGTGCCAGCAGCTCCTCCGGGACGGGAGCCAAAAACATTCAGTACTTC. Translated, it gives CASSSSGTGAKNIQYF.